This T cell receptor (beta chain) was observed in a study of blood T cell repertoires in COVID-19. Study background: T cells, B-cell-depleted T cells, or PBMCs provided the cDNA or gDNA that served as material.

Some clones are missing from TCRdb's copy, which holds only in-frame ones; the method was immunoSEQ multiplex PCR. The table shows 430,000 or so clones, with about 88% occurring only once. Looked up from germline, CDR1 is KGHDR and CDR2 is SFDVKD. The CDR3 totals 13 residues. J gave up 1 base and V 5 bases, and 0 bases lay outside the gene matches. Assignments of participants to cohorts depended upon their own reported clinical history. Exposed participants came across a COVID-19 case within 2 weeks before study entry. The clonotype originates from a woman under 30 who had been exposed to COVID-19. The specimen was PBMCs or T cells enriched from blood (not recorded which). This chain links TRBV24-1 with TRBJ1-1; 7 bases fit TRBD1. The CDR3 nucleotides are TGTGCCACCAGTGGGACAGGGAACACTGAAGCTTTCTTT. This translates into CATSGTGNTEAFF.